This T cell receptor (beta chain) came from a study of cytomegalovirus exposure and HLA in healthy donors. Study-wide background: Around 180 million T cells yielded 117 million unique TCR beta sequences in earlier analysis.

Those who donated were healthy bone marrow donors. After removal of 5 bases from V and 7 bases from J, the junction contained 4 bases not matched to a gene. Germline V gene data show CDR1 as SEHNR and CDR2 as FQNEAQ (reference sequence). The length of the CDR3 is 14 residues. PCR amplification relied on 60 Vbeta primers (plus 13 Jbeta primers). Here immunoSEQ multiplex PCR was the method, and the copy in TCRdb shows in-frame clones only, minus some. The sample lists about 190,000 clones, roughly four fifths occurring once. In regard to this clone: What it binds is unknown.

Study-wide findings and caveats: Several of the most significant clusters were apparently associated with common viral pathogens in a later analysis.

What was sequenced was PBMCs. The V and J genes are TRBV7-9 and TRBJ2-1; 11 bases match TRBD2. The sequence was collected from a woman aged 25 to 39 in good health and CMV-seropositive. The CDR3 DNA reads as TGTGCCAGCAGCCCAGGGACTAGCGGTAATGAGCAGTTCTTC. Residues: CASSPGTSGNEQFF.